This T cell receptor beta chain was obtained from a study of OX40 agonist ivuxolimab in advanced cancers. General notes on the study: The costimulatory receptor OX40 (CD134) was targeted by ivuxolimab, a fully human IgG2 agonistic monoclonal antibody. Partial responses were achieved by three dose-escalation patients, of whom one had hepatocellular carcinoma and two had cutaneous melanoma. Patients were allowed to have had prior anti-PD-1, anti-PD-L1 or anti-CTLA-4 therapy, and roughly two fifths of the dose-escalation patients had been treated with checkpoint inhibitors. Of the roughly 51 dose-escalation patients, hepatocellular carcinoma was present in roughly 19, melanoma in approximately 15, renal cell carcinoma in 9 and head and neck cancer in 9. Intravenous ivuxolimab was administered to patients every 2 weeks at six dose levels: 0.01, 0.1, 0.3, 1.5, 3 and 10 mg/kg. The paper describes the monotherapy dose-escalation part (N = 52 patients) of the phase I trial of ivuxolimab. The dose-escalation cohort was roughly 83% male with a mean age of approximately 60 years, ranging from roughly 23 to 79. Peripheral TCRbeta sequencing was intended to test whether TCR sequence diversity was altered and clonal T-cell expansion was caused by ivuxolimab.

Genomic DNA was isolated from the sorted cells so that the TCRbeta CDR3 region could be sequenced. TCRbeta CDR3 regions were sequenced using the immunoSEQ Assay. In its TCRdb copy, this immuneACCESS table keeps in-frame sequences only and misses some clones. Where compared with another copy, unresolved V genes explain less than half of these, and the others have no known cause. This sample is represented by tens of thousands of clones; more than 80% of them were singletons. The ten biggest clones cover 7.4% of the sample. The research as a whole found: Low levels of normalized T-cell clonal expansion were also seen in some patients who did not respond. At doses of 0.1 to 3.0 mg/kg, clonal expansion of both CD4+ and CD8+ T cells in blood was seen between baseline and week 6. After ivuxolimab, CD8+ T cells had more expanded clones than CD4+ T cells on average. The antigen specificity of the clonally expanded peripheral T cells was not determined. In the 0.1-3.0 mg/kg groups, partial responders were among the patients with the lowest normalized peripheral clonal expansion, particularly in CD8+ T cells.

The germline V gene (reference sequence) gives CDR1 as WNHNN and CDR2 as SYGVQD. The CDR3 runs 13 residues from the cysteine to the phenylalanine. Left in the record is the CDR3 DNA by itself, 39 bases read in frame from the first base. As for this clone: It lacks a known antigen. Base-call qualities are not available, and no considerably larger clone is one nucleotide away.

The trial excluded patients who had a history of autoimmune disease or who were on systemic immunosuppression. Peripheral blood for TCR sequencing was collected from all dose cohorts at baseline, on cycle 4 day 1, and on cycle 7 day 1. Samples came from an open-label, multicenter, first-in-human phase I dose-escalation trial of ivuxolimab. Adults with locally advanced or metastatic melanoma, renal cell carcinoma, hepatocellular carcinoma or head and neck squamous cell carcinoma were enrolled in the trial. CD4+ and CD8+ T cells were sorted separately from peripheral blood before TCR sequencing. The origin of this receptor is an adult with an advanced solid tumor such as melanoma, head and neck, liver or kidney cancer. Sample: CD4+ or CD8+ T cells sorted from blood, taken in a trial of the OX40 agonist ivuxolimab. The chain couples TRBV10-1 to TRBJ2-5; a tentative D match to TRBD2 spans 5 bases. The end of the DNA aligns better with TRBJ2-7, so the J call may be wrong. Read as DNA, the sequence is TGCGCCAGCAGTGGGACTCTGGGCCACGAGCAGTACTTC. It encodes CASSGTLGHEQYF.